Listed here is a single T cell receptor (beta chain). No antigen is known for it. Sequence at one end of the junction differs from germline and may be a read error. The source of the sample is a study of blood T cells in healthy people across ages. Study-wide context: In model experiments, template switching was able to capture about one barcoded beta molecule for every two T cells that were present.

A J-beta primer mix and a sample-barcoded 5' primer were used in a second PCR of about 6 to 12 cycles. No fewer than 2.5 million CDR3-containing paired-end reads came from each sample. A single record per CDR3 protein comes from TCRdb applying MiXCR to the 5' RACE reads. The table lists some 800,000 distinct CDR3 sequences, around 43% of them singletons. Germline V gene sequence: CDR1 MNHNS, CDR2 SASEGT. CDR3 size: 19 residues. General study results and limits: Observed TCR beta diversity per million T cells went down as age went up. This fall followed a roughly linear course with age. Because donor CMV status was unknown, expanded clonotype changes were possibly confounded.

The receptor comes from a man aged 60 to 69 in good health. The source material was blood. V and J are TRBV6-1 and TRBJ2-7; 8 bases agree with TRBD1. The J call may be incorrect, as the DNA end agrees better with TRBJ2-5. CDR3 residues: CASSEAVFGQGASQGTQYF. In DNA form, the CDR3 reads TGTGCCAGCAGTGAAGCGGTGTTTGGGCAGGGGGCTTCACAAGGGACCCAGTACTTC.